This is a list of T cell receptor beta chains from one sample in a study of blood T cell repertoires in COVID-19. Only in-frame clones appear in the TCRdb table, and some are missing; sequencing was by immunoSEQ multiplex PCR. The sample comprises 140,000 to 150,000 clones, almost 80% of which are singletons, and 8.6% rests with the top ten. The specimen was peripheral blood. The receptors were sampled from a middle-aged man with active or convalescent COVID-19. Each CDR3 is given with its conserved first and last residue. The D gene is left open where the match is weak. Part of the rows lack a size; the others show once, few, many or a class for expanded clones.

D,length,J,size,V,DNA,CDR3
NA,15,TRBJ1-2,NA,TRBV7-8,TGTGCCAGCAGCCCGGGCCTGGACAGACCTTATGGCTACACCTTC,CASSPGLDRPYGYTF
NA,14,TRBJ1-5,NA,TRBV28,TGTGCCAGCAGTTCCGGACATAGCAATCAGCCCCAGCATTTT,CASSSGHSNQPQHF
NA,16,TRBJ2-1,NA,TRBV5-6,TGTGCCAGCAGCTTGGCCAGGCGCAGGTGGAACAATGAGCAGTTCTTC,CASSLARRRWNNEQFF
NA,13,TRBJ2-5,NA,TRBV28,TGTGCCAGCAGTATTACAGGGTCGGGGACCCAGTACTTC,CASSITGSGTQYF
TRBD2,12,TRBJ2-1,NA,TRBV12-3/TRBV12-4,TGTGCCAGCACGGCGGGAGGGCCCGAGCAGTTCTTC,CASTAGGPEQFF
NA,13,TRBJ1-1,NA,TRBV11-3,TGTGCCAGCAGCATAAACAGGAACACTGAAGCTTTCTTT,CASSINRNTEAFF
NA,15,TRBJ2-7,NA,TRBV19,TGTGCCAGTAGTAGGAGTTTTGGGACAATCAACGAGCAGTACTTC,CASSRSFGTINEQYF
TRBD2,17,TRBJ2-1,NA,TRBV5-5,TGTGCCAGCAGCTTGGTGCCAGCGGGGTCCGGATCGGATGAGCAGTTCTTC,CASSLVPAGSGSDEQFF
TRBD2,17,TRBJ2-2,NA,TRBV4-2,TGTGCCAGCAGCCAAGAGGGGCTAGCGGAGAACACCGGGGAGCTGTTTTTT,CASSQEGLAENTGELFF
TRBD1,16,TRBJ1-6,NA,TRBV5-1,TGCGCCAGCAGCAGGGGACAGGGGGCGGTCAATTCACCCCTCCACTTT,CASSRGQGAVNSPLHF
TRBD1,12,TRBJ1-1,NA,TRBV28,TGTGCCACGGACAGGGGGAACACTGAAGCTTTCTTT,CATDRGNTEAFF
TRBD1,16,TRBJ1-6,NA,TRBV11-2,TGTGCCAGCAGCATTCGAGGACAGGTTAATAATTCACCCCTCCACTTT,CASSIRGQVNNSPLHF
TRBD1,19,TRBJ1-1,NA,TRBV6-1,TGTGCCAGCAGTGAAGCGCCCGTTCACAGGGGCCCATCGTGGGCTGAAGCTTTCTTT,CASSEAPVHRGPSWAEAFF
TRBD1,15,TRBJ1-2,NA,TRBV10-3,TGTGCCATCAGGGAGGGGGACAGGGGTGACTATGGCTACACCTTC,CAIREGDRGDYGYTF
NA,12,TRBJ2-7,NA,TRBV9,TGTGCCAGCAGCCCACATGGGGCCGAGCAGTACTTC,CASSPHGAEQYF
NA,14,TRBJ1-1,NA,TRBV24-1,TGTGCCACCAGTGCCGGGACACCGAACACTGAAGCTTTCTTT,CATSAGTPNTEAFF
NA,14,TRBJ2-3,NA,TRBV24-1,TGTGCCACCAGTCGAAGCGGCCGCACAGATACGCAGTATTTT,CATSRSGRTDTQYF
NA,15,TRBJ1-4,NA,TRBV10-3,TGTGCCATCAGTGAGTCCGCGGGAGCTAATGAAAAACTGTTTTTT,CAISESAGANEKLFF
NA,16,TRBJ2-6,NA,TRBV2,TGTGCCAGCAGGCCCGGGACTTTCTCTGGGGCCAACGTCCTGACTTTC,CASRPGTFSGANVLTF
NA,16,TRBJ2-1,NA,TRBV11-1,TGTGCCAGCAGCTTAGGGTGGGGGCCCGACTACAATGAGCAGTTCTTC,CASSLGWGPDYNEQFF
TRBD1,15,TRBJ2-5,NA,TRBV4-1,TGCGCCAGCAGCCAGCCCGGGACAGGACAAGAGACCCAGTACTTC,CASSQPGTGQETQYF
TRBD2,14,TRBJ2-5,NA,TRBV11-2,TGTGCCAGCAGCCCCGGGACTATCGAAAAGACCCAGTACTTC,CASSPGTIEKTQYF
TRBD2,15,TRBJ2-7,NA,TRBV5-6,TGTGCCAGCAGTCGACTAGCGGGAGGGCCGGGGGAGCAGTACTTC,CASSRLAGGPGEQYF
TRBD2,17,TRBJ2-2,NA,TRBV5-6,TGTGCCAGCATCCCAGGACTAGCGGGAGTGAACACCGGGGAGCTGTTTTTT,CASIPGLAGVNTGELFF
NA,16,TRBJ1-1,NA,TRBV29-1,TGCAGCGTTGAAGGGGGGGGGCTGAGCTGGAAGACTGAAGCTTTCTTT,CSVEGGGLSWKTEAFF
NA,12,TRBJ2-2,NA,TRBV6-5,TGTGCCAGCGGGTTCGGGGCCGGGGAGCTGTTTTTT,CASGFGAGELFF
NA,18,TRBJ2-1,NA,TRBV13,TGTGCCAGCAGCTTAGCCCCGAAAACTAGCAGAAACTACAATGAGCAGTTCTTC,CASSLAPKTSRNYNEQFF
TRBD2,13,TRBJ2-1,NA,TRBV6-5,TGTGCCATAGGGGCTAGCGGCTACAATGAGCAGTTCTTC,CAIGASGYNEQFF
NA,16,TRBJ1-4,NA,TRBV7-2,TGTGCCAGCAGCTTAGGAAGGGGTCCAACTAATGAAAAACTGTTTTTT,CASSLGRGPTNEKLFF
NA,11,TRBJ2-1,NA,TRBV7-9,TGTGCCAGCAGCCCGGGAATGGAGCAGTTCTTC,CASSPGMEQFF
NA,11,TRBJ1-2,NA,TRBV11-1,TGTGCCTCCAGGGGTGGTCGGGGCTACACCTTC,CASRGGRGYTF
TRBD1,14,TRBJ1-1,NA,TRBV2,TGTGCCAGCAGTCGACAGGGGACAGGGACTGAAGCTTTCTTT,CASSRQGTGTEAFF
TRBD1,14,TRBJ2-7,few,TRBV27,TGTGCCAGCAGTCCCGGGACAGGGGGTTACGAGCAGTACTTC,CASSPGTGGYEQYF
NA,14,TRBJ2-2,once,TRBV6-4,TGTGCCAGCAAAACCCAGGCGAACACCGGGGAGCTGTTTTTT,CASKTQANTGELFF
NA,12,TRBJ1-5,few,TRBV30,TGTGCCTGGGGCAATAGCAATCAGCCCCAGCATTTT,CAWGNSNQPQHF
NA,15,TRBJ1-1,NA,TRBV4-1,TGCGCCAGCAGCCAAGACGGCGGGCGGGTCACTGAAGCTTTCTTT,CASSQDGGRVTEAFF
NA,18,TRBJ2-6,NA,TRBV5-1,TGCGCCAGCAGCTTGGAACCCGGGAACCCCTCTGGGGCCAACGTCCTGACTTTC,CASSLEPGNPSGANVLTF
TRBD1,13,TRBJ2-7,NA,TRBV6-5,TGTGCCAGCAGTTACGGACAGGTCTACGAGCAGTACTTC,CASSYGQVYEQYF
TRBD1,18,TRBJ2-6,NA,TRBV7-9,TGTGCCAGCAGCCTACTTCAGGGGGCTACCTCTGGGGCCAACGTCCTGACTTTC,CASSLLQGATSGANVLTF
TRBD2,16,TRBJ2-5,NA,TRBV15,TGTGCCACCAGCAGTTTGTCTAGCGGGAGTGGGCAGACCCAGTACTTC,CATSSLSSGSGQTQYF
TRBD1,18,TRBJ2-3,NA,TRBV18,TGTGCCAGCTCACCAACCTTTGGACAGGGGGGACTCACAGATACGCAGTATTTT,CASSPTFGQGGLTDTQYF
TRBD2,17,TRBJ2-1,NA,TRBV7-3,TGTGCCAGCAGCCCCCTGGTCGGGCGGGAGACCGCGGGTGAGCAGTTCTTC,CASSPLVGRETAGEQFF
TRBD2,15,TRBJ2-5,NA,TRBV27,TGTGCCAGCAGAAGGACTAGCGGAACCCAAGAGACCCAGTACTTC,CASRRTSGTQETQYF
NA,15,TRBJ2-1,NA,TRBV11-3,TGTGCCAGCAGTCAGCGGGCAGGGCCTTACAATGAGCAGTTCTTC,CASSQRAGPYNEQFF
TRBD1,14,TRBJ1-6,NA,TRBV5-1,TGCGCCAGCAGGGAACAGGGGATTAGTTCACCCCTCCACTTT,CASREQGISSPLHF
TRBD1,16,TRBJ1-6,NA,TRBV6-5,TGTGCCAGCAGTTACCCCCGTGACAGGGGAAATTCACCCCTCCACTTT,CASSYPRDRGNSPLHF